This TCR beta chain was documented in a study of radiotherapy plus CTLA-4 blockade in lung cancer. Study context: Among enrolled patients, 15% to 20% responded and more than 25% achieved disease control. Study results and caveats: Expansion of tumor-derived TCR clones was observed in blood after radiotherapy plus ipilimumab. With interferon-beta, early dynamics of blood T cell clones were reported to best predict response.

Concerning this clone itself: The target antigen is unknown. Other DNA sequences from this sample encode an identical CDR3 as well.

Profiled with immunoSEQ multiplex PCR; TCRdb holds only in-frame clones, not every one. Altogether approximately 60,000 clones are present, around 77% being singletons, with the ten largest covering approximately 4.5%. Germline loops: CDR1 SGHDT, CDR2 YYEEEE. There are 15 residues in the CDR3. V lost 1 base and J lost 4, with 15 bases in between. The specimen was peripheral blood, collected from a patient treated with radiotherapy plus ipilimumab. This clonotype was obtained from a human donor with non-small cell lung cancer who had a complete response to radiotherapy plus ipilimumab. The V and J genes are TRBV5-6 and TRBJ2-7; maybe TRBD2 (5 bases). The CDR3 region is CASSLSTDGEYEQYF. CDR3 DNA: TGTGCCAGCAGCTTGAGTACTGACGGGGAATACGAGCAGTACTTC.